The 16 T cell receptor beta chains listed next were all sequenced from one sample in a study of cytomegalovirus exposure and HLA in healthy donors. The PCR had 60 Vbeta and 13 Jbeta primers. The data were produced by immunoSEQ multiplex PCR, yet TCRdb's version contains in-frame clones alone and is incomplete. The sample carries approximately 82,000 clones, approximately 81% recorded once. The sample consisted of PBMCs. These TCRs come from a woman in her 50s in good health and CMV-seropositive.

The chain joins TRBV2 to TRBJ2-5; possible D gene TRBD2, 6 bases. Trimming took off 5 bases at V and 6 bases at J, with 13 bases between the two ends. Germline lookup yields CDR1 SNHLY and CDR2 FYNNEI. This CDR3 has 13 amino acids. The DNA of the CDR3 is TGTGCCAGCAGTCCCGGTGGGGGGAAGACCCAGTACTTC. Translating gives CASSPGGGKTQYF.

This chain links TRBV5-6 with TRBJ2-3, with 11 bases identical to TRBD2. The CDR3 runs 16 residues. The V gene end was trimmed by 2 bases and the J gene end by 5 bases; junction bases not matched to a gene: 7. Germline V gene sequence: CDR1 SGHDT, CDR2 YYEEEE. The CDR3 loop reads CASSFELAGVKDTQYF. The CDR3 nucleotides read TGTGCCAGCAGCTTTGAACTAGCGGGAGTTAAAGATACGCAGTATTTT.

This clone was seen only a few times. The chain is built from TRBV11-2 and TRBJ1-1, with a tentative D call TRBD1 (6 bases). This CDR3 region has 14 residues. CDR1 SGHAT and CDR2 FQNNGV come from the germline V gene. Trimming left V 5 bases short and J 10 bases short, with 20 bases between. CDR3 sequence: CASSSTRHRDGAFF. As DNA, the CDR3 is TGTGCCAGCAGCAGCACCCGACACAGGGACGGAGCTTTCTTT.

The DNA of the CDR3 is TGTGCCAGCAGCTTCACTAGCGGGAGGGCCCTAGGGAACGAGCAGTACTTC. As protein: CASSFTSGRALGNEQYF. This chain links TRBV11-2 with TRBJ2-7; TRBD2 aligns across 13 bases. Germline V lookup: CDR1 SGHAT, CDR2 FQNNGV. The CDR3 is made up of 17 amino acids. V was pared by 3 bases and J by 5 bases, with 10 bases of the junction left unmatched.

V usage is TRBV5-3 and J usage is TRBJ1-4, with unresolved D. TRBV5-3 is treated as an ORF (open reading frame) with a function not yet certain. The CDR3 covers 12 residues. V was pared by 4 bases and J by 7 bases, with 8 bases between. In DNA form, the CDR3 reads TGTGCCAGAAGCGCGGGATGTGAAAAACTGTTTTTT. Protein: CARSAGCEKLFF.

The CDR3 nucleotides are TGTGCCAGCAGGGCCGGGACACTGTACGAGCAGTACTTC. Its translation is CASRAGTLYEQYF. V usage is TRBV2 and J usage is TRBJ2-7; a possible D gene is TRBD1 (6 bases). Trimming cost V 6 bases and J 4 bases, with 13 bases left between them. The CDR3 is 13 residues long. Germline CDR1 reads SNHLY; CDR2 reads FYNNEI.

The gene calls are TRBV6-1 and TRBJ2-2; D remains unclear. Germline V gene lookup returns CDR1 MNHNS and CDR2 SASEGT. V lost 4 bases and J 2 bases, leaving 8 bases between the germline ends. This CDR3 is 14 amino acids long. The CDR3 loop is CASSVESNTGELFF. The CDR3 nucleotides are TGTGCCAGCAGTGTAGAGTCCAACACCGGGGAGCTGTTTTTT.

This clone was detected only a few times. V usage is TRBV5-6 and J usage is TRBJ2-3; 9 bases map to TRBD2. The ends lost 0 bases at V and 1 base at J; junction bases unmatched: 3. Germline V lookup: CDR1 SGHDT, CDR2 YYEEEE. This CDR3 region has 16 residues. This CDR3 reads CASSLVAGGRTDTQYF. CDR3 nucleotides: TGTGCCAGCAGCTTGGTCGCGGGAGGGCGCACAGATACGCAGTATTTT.

This chain joins TRBV30 and TRBJ2-7, with 10 bases aligning to TRBD2. Losses at the gene ends were 4 bases for V and 7 bases for J; bases not matched to a gene: 7. This CDR3 comprises 13 residues. The germline CDR1 and CDR2 sequences are GTSNPN and SVGIG (reference sequence). The CDR3 coding sequence is TGTGCCTGGAATCCGACTAGCGGGTATGAGCAGTACTTC. Residues: CAWNPTSGYEQYF.

This chain uses TRBV20-1 with TRBJ1-2; tentatively, D is TRBD1 (5 bases). Deletions cut 3 bases from V and 8 bases from J, with 10 bases between. CDR1 is DFQATT, CDR2 SNEGSKA, per germline (reference sequence). The CDR3 contains 11 residues. The DNA for the CDR3 is TGCAGTGCTAGTTGGGGCGGCGGCTACACCTTC. Residues: CSASWGGGYTF.

The chain joins TRBV27 to TRBJ2-3, with 10 bases fitting TRBD2. The CDR3 consists of 15 residues. The germline gives CDR1 MNHEY, CDR2 SMNVEV (reference sequence). With V trimmed by 3 bases and J by 5 bases, 5 bases remained unmatched. This chain's CDR3 is CASSFLAGVVDTQYF. CDR3 DNA: TGTGCCAGCAGTTTTCTAGCGGGAGTAGTAGATACGCAGTATTTT.

The rearrangement uses TRBV19 and TRBJ2-1, with TRBD1 identical over 7 bases. CDR3 length equals 14 residues. Germline values: CDR1 LNHDA, CDR2 SQIVND (reference sequence). V lost 6 bases and J lost 6; bases outside the gene matches: 8. The CDR3, as DNA: TGTGCCAGTAGGATCCCAGGGACAGTCAATGAGCAGTTCTTC. Translation gives CASRIPGTVNEQFF.

This chain links TRBV2 with TRBJ2-7; the D gene is possibly TRBD1 (6 bases). V dropped 4 bases and J dropped 0 bases, with 13 bases sitting between them. CDR3 length: 15 amino acids. CDR1 SNHLY and CDR2 FYNNEI come from the germline V gene. CDR3 bases: TGTGCCAGCAGTGTGAATGCGGACAGCTCCTACGAGCAGTACTTC. Amino acids: CASSVNADSSYEQYF.

The rearrangement uses TRBV27 and TRBJ1-2; TRBD1 matches at 7 bases. This CDR3 contains 16 residues. V lost 0 bases and J lost 7; bases outside the gene matches: 11. Germline V CDR1 and CDR2: MNHEY, SMNVEV (reference sequence). The CDR3 nucleotides read TGTGCCAGCAGTTTATCGAATGAAAGGGGGCAGGGTGGCTACACCTTC. Amino acid sequence: CASSLSNERGQGGYTF.

The table lists this clone with a few counts. The CDR3 DNA reads TGTGCCAGCAAGCAGGGAGAGACCCAGTACTTC. Translated, it gives CASKQGETQYF. This chain connects TRBV7-8 to TRBJ2-5; D might be TRBD1 (5 bases). The CDR3 sequence is 11 residues long. Germline-derived CDR1 and CDR2 are SGHVS and FQNEAQ. V was pared by 7 bases and J by 4 bases, with 7 bases between.

CDR3 in amino acids: CASSVGGNQPQHF. The CDR3 DNA sequence: TGTGCCAGCAGCGTAGGGGGCAATCAGCCCCAGCATTTT. The rearrangement uses TRBV28 and TRBJ1-5; perhaps TRBD1 as D (5 bases). The V end lost 6 bases, the J end lost 2 bases, and 8 bases lay between the germline ends. Germline V gene lookup returns CDR1 MDHEN and CDR2 SYDVKM. The length of the CDR3 is 13 residues.